The TCR beta chain described here comes from a study of early T cells in non-severe SARS-CoV-2 infection. Study information: It was bulk RNA from unsorted whole blood that was sequenced, and the chains were unpaired. General study findings and limits: Matches to VDJdb favored anti-spike CD8 responses and missed private and CD4 specificities.

The sample holds a few counts of this clonotype. Its specificity is not known. In the library, individual cDNA molecules carried attached unique molecular identifiers. TCRdb re-called the 5' RACE reads through MiXCR, storing one row per CDR3 protein. The sample lists tens of thousands of distinct CDR3 sequences, 9.5% to 15% occurring once. Germline values: CDR1 SGHTA, CDR2 FQGTGA. V was cut by 1 base and J by 4 bases, with 9 bases left in between. This CDR3 is built from 14 residues. The TCR was taken from an adult who was a healthcare worker with PCR-confirmed SARS-CoV-2 infection or an uninfected control (not recorded which). The donor label of this sample is uncertain. The chain couples TRBV7-3 to TRBJ2-3, with a possible D match to TRBD2 (6 bases). Sequenced here: whole blood, sampled at baseline. Here the CDR3 reads CASSLSLASDTQYF. Here the CDR3 DNA reads TGTGCCAGCAGCTTAAGCCTAGCGTCAGATACGCAGTATTTT.